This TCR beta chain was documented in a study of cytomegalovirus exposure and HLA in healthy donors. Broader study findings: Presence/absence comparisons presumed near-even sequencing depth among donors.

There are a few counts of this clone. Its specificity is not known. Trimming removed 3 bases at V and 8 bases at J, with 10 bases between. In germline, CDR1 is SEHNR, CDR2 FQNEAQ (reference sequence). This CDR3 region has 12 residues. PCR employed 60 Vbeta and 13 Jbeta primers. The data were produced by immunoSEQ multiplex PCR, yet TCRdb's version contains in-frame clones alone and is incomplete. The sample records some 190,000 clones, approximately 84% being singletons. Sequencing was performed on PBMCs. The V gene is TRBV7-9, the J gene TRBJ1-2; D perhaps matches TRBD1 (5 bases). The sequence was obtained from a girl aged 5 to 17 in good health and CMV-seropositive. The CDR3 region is CASSFDRGGYTF. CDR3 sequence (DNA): TGTGCCAGCAGCTTTGACAGAGGCGGCTACACCTTC. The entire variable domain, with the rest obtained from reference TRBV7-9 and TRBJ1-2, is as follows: DTGVSQNPRHKITKRGQNVTFRCDPISEHNRLYWYRQTLGQGPEFLTYFQNEAQLEKSRLLSDRFSAERPKGSFSTLEIQRTEQGDSAMYLCASSFDRGGYTFGSGTRLTVV.